Each of the 30 T cell receptor beta chains below was sequenced from the same sample in a study of blood T cell repertoires in COVID-19. Data came from immunoSEQ multiplex PCR; TCRdb stores just in-frame clones and leaves some out. The data contain 25,000 to 30,000 clones, around 86% of them singletons. Sequencing was performed on peripheral blood. The receptors stem from a human donor in a cohort sampled during active COVID-19.

The chain is built from TRBV7-2 and TRBJ2-1; no clear D. From germline, CDR1 is SGHTA and CDR2 FQGNSA. The CDR3 spans 11 residues. The V gene lost 1 base and the J gene lost 9 bases, with 4 bases spanning the gap. The CDR3 here is CASSLGAEQFF. In nucleotides, the CDR3 is TGTGCCAGCAGCTTAGGGGCTGAGCAGTTCTTC.

In DNA, the CDR3 is TGCGCCAGCAGCCAAGGGGGGCGAAGCAATCAGCCCCAGCATTTT. Residues: CASSQGGRSNQPQHF. V usage is TRBV4-1 and J usage is TRBJ1-5, with D perhaps matching TRBD1 (6 bases). Germline V gives CDR1 MGHRA, CDR2 YSYEKL. V was trimmed by 1 base and J by 1 base, leaving 8 bases between them. This CDR3 spans 15 amino acids.

The chain has TRBV9 and TRBJ2-1; D remains unclear. The length of the CDR3 is 15 residues. Deletions cut 0 bases from V and 0 bases from J, with 7 bases between. Germline V gene sequence: CDR1 SGDLS, CDR2 YYNGEE. CDR3 amino acids: CASSVVSSSYNEQFF. The DNA of the CDR3 is TGTGCCAGCAGCGTAGTTTCGAGCTCCTACAATGAGCAGTTCTTC.

The chain recombines TRBV7-2 with TRBJ2-7; 8 positions match TRBD2. V lost 1 base, J lost 4 bases, and 3 bases stayed unmatched. CDR1 and CDR2 from the germline V gene are SGHTA and FQGNSA. The CDR3 extends over 14 amino acids. CDR3 sequence: CASSLGGGFYEQYF. In DNA, the CDR3 is TGTGCCAGCAGCTTAGGCGGGGGGTTTTACGAGCAGTACTTC. The full variable domain, with the rest looked up from reference TRBV7-2 and TRBJ2-7, is GAGVSQSPSNKVTEKGKDVELRCDPISGHTALYWYRQSLGQGLEFLIYFQGNSAPDKSGLPSDRFSAERTGGSVSTLTIQRTQQEDSAVYLCASSLGGGFYEQYFGPGTRLTVT.

The V call is TRBV29-1, the J call TRBJ1-2; 11 positions agree with TRBD1. Per germline, CDR1 SQVTM and CDR2 ANQGSEA. This CDR3 region has 14 residues. Trimming took 6 bases from V and 1 from J; bases not matched to a gene: 4. CDR3 amino acids: CSVLGTGGNYGYTF. The CDR3 DNA follows: TGCAGCGTCCTCGGGACAGGGGGTAACTATGGCTACACCTTC.

The chain links TRBV19 to TRBJ2-1, with 7 bases identical to TRBD2. This CDR3 spans 14 amino acids. After removal of 7 bases from V and 1 base from J, the junction contained 4 bases not matched to a gene. Per the germline V gene, CDR1 is LNHDA and CDR2 is SQIVND (reference sequence). CDR3 sequence: CASNPSGSYNEQFF. In nucleotides, the CDR3 is TGTGCCAGTAACCCTAGCGGATCCTACAATGAGCAGTTCTTC.

CDR3: CASSQDGTDLSYEQYF. DNA for the CDR3: TGTGCCAGCAGCCAAGATGGGACAGACCTCTCCTACGAGCAGTACTTC. J is TRBJ2-7 and V is TRBV4-2; the match to TRBD1 covers 7 bases. The CDR3 runs to 16 residues. With V trimmed by 0 bases and J by 0 bases, 5 bases remained unmatched. Germline V gives CDR1 LGHNA, CDR2 YNFKEQ.

This rearrangement joins TRBV18 to TRBJ1-1; 7 bases line up with TRBD1. V lost 3 bases, J lost 4 bases, and 5 bases stayed unmatched. The CDR3 extends over 14 amino acids. The V gene's germline CDR1 is KGHSH and CDR2 LQKENI. CDR3 nucleotide sequence: TGTGCCAGCTCACCCCGAACAGGGGTCACTGAAGCTTTCTTT. Residues: CASSPRTGVTEAFF.

The chain has TRBV19 and TRBJ2-3; TRBD2 agrees at 12 bases. The CDR3 spans 16 residues. The germline V gene encodes CDR1 LNHDA and CDR2 SQIVND (reference sequence). V was clipped by 5 bases and J by 5 bases; unmatched bases: 8. The CDR3 DNA reads TGTGCCAGTAGTCCGTGGACTAGCGGGGAGCAAGATACGCAGTATTTT. Encoded protein: CASSPWTSGEQDTQYF.

The rearrangement links TRBV10-2 to TRBJ1-1; maybe TRBD1 (6 bases). The V end was cut by 3 bases, the J end by 4 bases, with 9 bases between. CDR1 is WSHSY and CDR2 is SAAADI in the germline V gene. The CDR3 is 13 residues long. The CDR3 region is CASSDGGPTEAFF. CDR3 in DNA: TGCGCCAGCAGTGACGGGGGGCCCACTGAAGCTTTCTTT.

The chain joins TRBV7-9 to TRBJ2-7, with TRBD1 identical over 8 bases. The CDR3 runs to 13 residues. V was clipped by 6 bases and J by 2 bases; unmatched bases: 3. Germline CDR1 SEHNR, CDR2 FQNEAQ (reference sequence). CDR3 sequence reads: CASRDRDTYEQYF. DNA for the CDR3: TGTGCCAGCAGGGACAGGGATACCTACGAGCAGTACTTC.

The V call is TRBV9, the J call TRBJ1-6, with 7 bases identical to TRBD1. This CDR3 region has 14 residues. Germline values: CDR1 SGDLS, CDR2 YYNGEE. V dropped 1 base and J dropped 7; count of bases not matched to a gene: 2. The CDR3, as DNA: TGTGCCAGCAGCGTAAGACAGGGAAATTCACCCCTCCACTTT. It yields the protein CASSVRQGNSPLHF. Together with reference TRBV9 and TRBJ1-6, the CDR3 gives the full variable domain: DSGVTQTPKHLITATGQRVTLRCSPRSGDLSVYWYQQSLDQGLQFLIQYYNGEERAKGNILERFSAQQFPDLHSELNLSSLELGDSALYFCASSVRQGNSPLHFGNGTRLTVT.

The V gene is TRBV15, the J gene TRBJ1-2; 7 positions match TRBD1. This CDR3 is built from 13 residues. Germline V CDR1 and CDR2: LNHNV, YYDKDF (reference sequence). V lost 5 bases to trimming and J lost 6 bases; unmatched junction nucleotides: 6. Here the CDR3 DNA reads TGTGCCACCAGCCCGAGACAGGGTGATGGCTACACCTTC. It codes for CATSPRQGDGYTF.

This chain links TRBV5-6 with TRBJ2-2; D not resolved. This CDR3 is 14 amino acids long. Germline V gene lookup returns CDR1 SGHDT and CDR2 YYEEEE. The V end lost 4 bases, the J end lost 3 bases, and 10 bases lay between the germline ends. CDR3 amino acids: CASSTPGHTGELFF. CDR3 nucleotide sequence: TGTGCCAGCAGCACACCAGGTCACACCGGGGAGCTGTTTTTT.

The chain carries TRBV7-6 and TRBJ2-7, with TRBD1 identical over 8 bases. V trimming: 5 bases; J trimming: 4 bases; junction bases outside the gene matches: 16. The germline gives CDR1 SGHVS, CDR2 FNYEAQ. The CDR3 is 17 amino acids. This CDR3 reads CASSLNLIGQGKYEQYF. Here the CDR3 DNA reads TGTGCCAGCAGCCTCAATCTCATCGGACAGGGCAAGTACGAGCAGTACTTC.

This chain connects TRBV5-1 to TRBJ2-3, with 10 bases that match TRBD2. V dropped 3 bases and J dropped 3; count of bases not matched to a gene: 4. The germline CDR1 and CDR2 sequences are SGHRS and YFSETQ. The CDR3 contains 15 residues. DNA for the CDR3: TGCGCCAGCAGCTCAACAGCGGGGGGGACAGATACGCAGTATTTT. Its translation: CASSSTAGGTDTQYF. Supplemented by reference TRBV5-1 and TRBJ2-3, the full variable domain reads KAGVTQTPRYLIKTRGQQVTLSCSPISGHRSVSWYQQTPGQGLQFLFEYFSETQRNKGNFPGRFSGRQFSNSRSEMNVSTLELGDSALYLCASSSTAGGTDTQYFGPGTRLTVL.

A single count supports this clone. This chain connects TRBV7-2 to TRBJ2-1; 14 positions agree with TRBD2. After removal of 7 bases from V and 9 bases from J, the junction contained 8 bases not matched to a gene. This CDR3 comprises 15 residues. Germline-derived CDR1 and CDR2 are SGHTA and FQGNSA. This chain's CDR3 is CASIATSGGAGEQFF. As DNA, the CDR3 is TGTGCCAGCATCGCGACTAGCGGGGGGGCAGGTGAGCAGTTCTTC.

The V gene is TRBV30, the J gene TRBJ1-1; 8 bases are shared with TRBD1. J gave up 4 bases and V 8 bases, and 9 bases lay outside the gene matches. This CDR3 has 13 residues. Germline V lookup: CDR1 GTSNPN, CDR2 SVGIG (reference sequence). DNA for the CDR3: TGTGCCCGCGAGACAGGGGAGGGCACTGAAGCTTTCTTT. Translated: CARETGEGTEAFF.

The V call is TRBV11-3, the J call TRBJ2-7; the D is unclear. The germline V gene has CDR1 SGHNT and CDR2 YENEEA. Trimming left V 6 bases short and J 0 bases short, with 6 bases between. The CDR3 length is 12 residues. CDR3 loop: CASRAGSYEQYF. The CDR3 DNA reads TGTGCCAGCAGGGCAGGCTCCTACGAGCAGTACTTC.

The J gene is TRBJ1-2, the V gene TRBV28, with D tentatively TRBD1 (6 bases). V was trimmed by 9 bases and J by 2 bases, leaving 19 bases between them. This CDR3 contains 15 residues. The V gene's germline CDR1 is MDHEN and CDR2 SYDVKM. The CDR3 is CASAQAGDINYGYTF. The CDR3 DNA reads TGTGCCAGTGCCCAGGCAGGGGACATCAACTATGGCTACACCTTC.

By sample fraction, this clone is medium-sized. This specimen includes other DNA sequences encoding the same CDR3. This chain connects TRBV4-3 to TRBJ2-4, with 7 nucleotides matching TRBD2. V lost 1 base to trimming and J lost 6 bases; unmatched junction nucleotides: 9. The CDR3 length is 16 residues. Germline V lookup: CDR1 LGHNA, CDR2 YSLEER. In nucleotides, the CDR3 is TGCGCCAGCAGCCAAGGCCAAGCGGGGCCGTTAAACATTCAGTACTTC. Translating it yields CASSQGQAGPLNIQYF.

The chain uses TRBV7-2 and TRBJ1-5, with a weak D call TRBD1 (6 bases). CDR3 length equals 15 residues. Trimming shortened V by 3 bases and J by 6 bases, and 15 bases separated the two germline ends. The germline gives CDR1 SGHTA, CDR2 FQGNSA. This chain's CDR3 is CASSLAGQKIQPQHF. The CDR3 DNA follows: TGTGCCAGCAGCTTGGCCGGACAGAAGATTCAGCCCCAGCATTTT.

The chain is built from TRBV2 and TRBJ1-3; TRBD1 aligns across 7 bases. Trimming removed 0 bases from V and 0 bases from J; junction bases left unmatched: 5. This CDR3 is built from 17 residues. The germline V gene has CDR1 SNHLY and CDR2 FYNNEI. The CDR3, as DNA: TGTGCCAGCAGTGAAGCGGGACAGTCCTTCTCTGGAAACACCATATATTTT. Translating gives CASSEAGQSFSGNTIYF.

The chain joins TRBV7-9 to TRBJ1-2; 7 bases are shared with TRBD1. The junction had 4 bases not matched to a gene; V was cut back by 2 bases and J by 7 bases. The CDR3 runs to 13 residues. CDR1 is SEHNR and CDR2 is FQNEAQ in the germline V gene (reference sequence). CDR3 region: CASSLRQGSGYTF. The CDR3 DNA sequence: TGTGCCAGCAGCTTAAGACAGGGCTCTGGCTACACCTTC.

This clone showed up just a few times. J is TRBJ2-7 and V is TRBV27; 8 bases are a match to TRBD1. In germline, CDR1 is MNHEY, CDR2 SMNVEV (reference sequence). The V gene end was trimmed by 8 bases and the J gene end by 0 bases; junction bases not matched to a gene: 6. CDR3 length: 14 residues. The chain's CDR3 is CASSGQESSYEQYF. For the CDR3, the DNA is TGTGCCAGCTCGGGACAGGAGAGCTCCTACGAGCAGTACTTC.

This chain connects TRBV19 to TRBJ1-1; D is ambiguous. Trimming left V 7 bases short and J 1 base short, with 4 bases between. Germline V gene lookup returns CDR1 LNHDA and CDR2 SQIVND (reference sequence). The CDR3 is 11 residues long. DNA of the CDR3: TGTGCCAGTACAGGGAACACTGAAGCTTTCTTT. Encoded protein: CASTGNTEAFF.

The chain recombines TRBV7-8 with TRBJ2-1; TRBD2 aligns across 10 bases. Germline trimming cut 7 bases from V and 4 bases from J; bases unmatched to any gene: 7. The length of the CDR3 is 15 residues. Germline V CDR1 and CDR2: SGHVS, FQNEAQ. The CDR3 DNA follows: TGTGCCAGCACCACTAGCGGGGCGAGTTACAATGAGCAGTTCTTC. Amino acids: CASTTSGASYNEQFF.

This chain joins TRBV7-2 and TRBJ1-2; TRBD1 matches at 9 bases. The CDR3 has 16 residues. The germline V gene encodes CDR1 SGHTA and CDR2 FQGNSA. The junction had 13 bases not matched to a gene; V was cut back by 3 bases and J by 8 bases. The CDR3 spells CASSFGGQGRLSGYTF. DNA of the CDR3: TGTGCCAGCAGCTTCGGGGGACAGGGCCGCCTCTCCGGCTACACCTTC. Full variable domain (outside the CDR3, taken from reference TRBV7-2 and TRBJ1-2): GAGVSQSPSNKVTEKGKDVELRCDPISGHTALYWYRQSLGQGLEFLIYFQGNSAPDKSGLPSDRFSAERTGGSVSTLTIQRTQQEDSAVYLCASSFGGQGRLSGYTFGSGTRLTVV.

This rearrangement joins TRBV4-2 to TRBJ2-7; 8 bases agree with TRBD1. The V gene end was trimmed by 3 bases and the J gene end by 2 bases; junction bases not matched to a gene: 12. Germline CDR1 and CDR2: LGHNA and YNFKEQ. The CDR3 totals 17 residues. CDR3 in amino acids: CASSHDYGTGVPYEQYF. As DNA, the CDR3 is TGTGCCAGCAGCCACGATTACGGGACAGGCGTCCCCTACGAGCAGTACTTC.

The chain recombines TRBV6-2 or TRBV6-3 with TRBJ2-7; 9 bases are a match to TRBD1. The CDR3 runs 16 residues. From germline, CDR1 is MNHEY and CDR2 SVGEGT. Trimming removed 1 base from V and 2 bases from J; junction bases left unmatched: 6. The CDR3: CASSYLGQGKAYEQYF. In DNA, the CDR3 is TGTGCCAGCAGTTACTTGGGACAGGGAAAGGCCTACGAGCAGTACTTC.